This TCR beta chain was profiled in a study of blood T cells in healthy people across ages. Study outcomes and limitations: Higher diversity and more naive CD4+ cells were features of long-lived donors, compared to aged donors. Calculation of diversity from one million T cells yielded estimates considered to be underestimates.

The donors, healthy Caucasians from Russia, were aged roughly 6 to 95. A note on this clonotype: Its target is not known. Mismatch with germline at one junction end may stem from a read error.

PCR was performed a second time for about 7 to 11 cycles using a sample-barcoded 5' primer and a J-beta primer mix. MiXCR was run by TCRdb on the 5' RACE reads, yielding one entry per CDR3 protein. The sample holds some 900,000 distinct CDR3 sequences; around 30% are singletons and the top ten take 15% to 20%. The CDR3 is made up of 20 amino acids. Germline CDR1 reads MNHEY; CDR2 reads SVGEGT. This TCR came from an elderly woman in good health. Sequenced material: blood. V usage is TRBV6-2 or TRBV6-3 and J usage is TRBJ1-2; TRBD1 might be the D (6 bases). The CDR3 DNA follows: TGTGCCAGCAGTTACTCCGGTTACTTCCCCTCGTCTAGGGGGAACTATGACTACACCTTC. It is translated as CASSYSGYFPSSRGNYDYTF.